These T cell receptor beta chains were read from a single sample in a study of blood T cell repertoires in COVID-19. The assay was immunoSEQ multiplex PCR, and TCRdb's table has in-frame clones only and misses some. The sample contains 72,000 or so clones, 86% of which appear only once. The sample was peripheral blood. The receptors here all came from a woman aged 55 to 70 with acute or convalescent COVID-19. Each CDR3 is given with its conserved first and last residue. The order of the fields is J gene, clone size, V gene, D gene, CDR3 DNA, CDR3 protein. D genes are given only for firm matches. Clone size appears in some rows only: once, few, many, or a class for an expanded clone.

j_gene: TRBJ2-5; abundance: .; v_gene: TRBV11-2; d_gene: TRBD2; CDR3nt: TGTGCCAGCAGCTTAGGGCGGGGGGCCCGCCGAGAGACCCAGTACTTC; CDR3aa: CASSLGRGARRETQYF
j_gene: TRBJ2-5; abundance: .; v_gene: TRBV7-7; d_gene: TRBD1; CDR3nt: TGTGCCAGCAGCCCCCTGGGACAGGGGGGAGAGACCCAGTACTTC; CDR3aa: CASSPLGQGGETQYF
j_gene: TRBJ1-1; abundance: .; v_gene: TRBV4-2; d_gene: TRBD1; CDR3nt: TGTGCCAGCAGCCAACGTGGGACAGGGATAGGCACTGAAGCTTTCTTT; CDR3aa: CASSQRGTGIGTEAFF
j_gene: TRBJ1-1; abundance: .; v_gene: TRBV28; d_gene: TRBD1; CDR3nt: TGTGCCAGCAGTTCCCAGGGGGCTGGTCTCGCTGAAGCTTTCTTT; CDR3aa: CASSSQGAGLAEAFF
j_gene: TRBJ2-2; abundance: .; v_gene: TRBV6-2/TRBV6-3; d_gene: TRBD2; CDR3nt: TGTGCCAGCAGTTACGCTAGCGGGGAAACCGGGGAGCTGTTTTTT; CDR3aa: CASSYASGETGELFF
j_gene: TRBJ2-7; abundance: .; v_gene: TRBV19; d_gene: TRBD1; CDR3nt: TGTGCCAGTAGTATCATGACAGGGTCAGACTACGAGCAGTACTTC; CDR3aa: CASSIMTGSDYEQYF
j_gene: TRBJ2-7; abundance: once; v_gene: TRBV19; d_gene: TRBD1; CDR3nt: TGTGCCAGTAGACCTCAGGGACAGGGGAGCTCCTACGAGCAGTACTTC; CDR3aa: CASRPQGQGSSYEQYF
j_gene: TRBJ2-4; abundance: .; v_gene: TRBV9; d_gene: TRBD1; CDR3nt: TGTGCCAGCAGCCTCGGGGGACAGGGCAGAAACATTCAGTACTTC; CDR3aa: CASSLGGQGRNIQYF
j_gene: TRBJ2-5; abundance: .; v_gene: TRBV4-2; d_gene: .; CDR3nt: TGTGCCAGCAGCCAAGATGCCAGGGAAGGGACCCAGTACTTC; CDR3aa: CASSQDAREGTQYF
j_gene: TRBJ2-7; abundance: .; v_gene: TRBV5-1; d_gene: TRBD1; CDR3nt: TGCGCCAGCAGCTTGGACGGGACAGGGTACTACGAGCAGTACTTC; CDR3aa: CASSLDGTGYYEQYF
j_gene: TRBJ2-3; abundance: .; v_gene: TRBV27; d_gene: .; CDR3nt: TGTGCCAGCATGGGGGCCCCCACAGATACGCAGTATTTT; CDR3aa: CASMGAPTDTQYF
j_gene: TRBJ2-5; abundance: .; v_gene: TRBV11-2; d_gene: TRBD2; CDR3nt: TGTGCCAGCAGCTCGCGAGGTAGCGGGGGGGCCTATGGAGAGACCCAGTACTTC; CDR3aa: CASSSRGSGGAYGETQYF
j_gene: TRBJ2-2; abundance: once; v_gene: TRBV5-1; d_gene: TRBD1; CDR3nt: TGCGCCAGCAGCTTTACGGACAGGGGAACCGGGGAGCTGTTTTTT; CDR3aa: CASSFTDRGTGELFF
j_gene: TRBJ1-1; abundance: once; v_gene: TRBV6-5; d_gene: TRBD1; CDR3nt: TGTGCCAGCAGGGGACAGGCCAACCTAGGAACTGAAGCTTTCTTT; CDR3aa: CASRGQANLGTEAFF
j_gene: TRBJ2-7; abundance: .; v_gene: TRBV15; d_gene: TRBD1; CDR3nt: TGTGCTTCCCGGGCTGGGACAGGGGTTCACGATTCCTACGAGCAGTACTTC; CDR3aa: CASRAGTGVHDSYEQYF
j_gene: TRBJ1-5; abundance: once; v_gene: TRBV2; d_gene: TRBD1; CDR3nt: TGTGCCAGCAGTGAAGGACAGGGGCACCAGCCCCAGCATTTT; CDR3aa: CASSEGQGHQPQHF
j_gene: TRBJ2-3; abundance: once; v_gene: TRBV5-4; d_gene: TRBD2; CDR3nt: TGTGCCAGCAGCCGACTAGCGGGGGGGCGAGCAGATACGCAGTATTTT; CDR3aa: CASSRLAGGRADTQYF
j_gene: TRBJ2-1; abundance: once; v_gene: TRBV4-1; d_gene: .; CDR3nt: TGCGCCAGCAGCCAAGAGGTAGGGCGACAGAGTGAGCAGTTCTTC; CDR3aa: CASSQEVGRQSEQFF
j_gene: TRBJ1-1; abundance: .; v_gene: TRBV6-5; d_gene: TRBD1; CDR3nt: TGTGCCACCACCGGGACAGTGAACACTGAAGCTTTCTTT; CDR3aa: CATTGTVNTEAFF
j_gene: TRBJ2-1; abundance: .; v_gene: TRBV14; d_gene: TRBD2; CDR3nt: TGTGCCAGCAGCCAAAGTTCGTCTAGCGGGAGGAATGAGCAGTTCTTC; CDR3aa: CASSQSSSSGRNEQFF
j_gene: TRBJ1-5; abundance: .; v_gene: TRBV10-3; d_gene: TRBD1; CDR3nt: TGTGCCATCAGTCGGGACAGTATCCAGCCCCAGCATTTT; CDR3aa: CAISRDSIQPQHF
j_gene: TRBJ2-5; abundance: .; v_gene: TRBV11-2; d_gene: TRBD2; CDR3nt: TGTGCCAGCAGCCAGAGCGGGGAAGAGACCCAGTACTTC; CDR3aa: CASSQSGEETQYF
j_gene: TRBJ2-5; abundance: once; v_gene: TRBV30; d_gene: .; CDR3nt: TGTGCCTGGAAATGGCGGGGCGATCAAGAGACCCAGTACTTC; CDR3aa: CAWKWRGDQETQYF
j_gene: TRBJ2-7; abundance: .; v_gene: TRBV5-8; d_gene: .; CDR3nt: TGTGCCAGCAGCTTGAACTATGGGACTTCGTCCTACGAGCAGTACTTC; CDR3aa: CASSLNYGTSSYEQYF
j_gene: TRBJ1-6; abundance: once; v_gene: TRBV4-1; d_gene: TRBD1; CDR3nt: TGCGCCAGCAGCCAATTCCGGGACAGGGGTGCACCCCTCCACTTT; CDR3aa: CASSQFRDRGAPLHF
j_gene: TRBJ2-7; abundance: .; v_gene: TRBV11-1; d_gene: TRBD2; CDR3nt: TGTGCCAGCAGCTCCCTAGCGGGGGGGTCCTACGAGCAGTACTTC; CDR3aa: CASSSLAGGSYEQYF
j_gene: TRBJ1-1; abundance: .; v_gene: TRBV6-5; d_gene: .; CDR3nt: TGTGCCAGCAGCAGAACAGGGTTGGGCACTGAAGCTTTCTTT; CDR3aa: CASSRTGLGTEAFF
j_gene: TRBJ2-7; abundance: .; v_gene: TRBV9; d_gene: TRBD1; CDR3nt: TGTGCCAGCAGCGTAGGTGACAGGGCATCCTACGAGCAGTACTTC; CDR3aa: CASSVGDRASYEQYF
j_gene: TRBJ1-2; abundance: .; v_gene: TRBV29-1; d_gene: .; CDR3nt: TGCAGCGTTGAAGATCGGGTCAGCAACTATGGCTACACCTTC; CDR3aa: CSVEDRVSNYGYTF
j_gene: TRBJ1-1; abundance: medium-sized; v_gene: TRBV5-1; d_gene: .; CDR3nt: TGCGCCAGCAGCTCTGACACTGAAGCTTTCTTT; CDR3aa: CASSSDTEAFF
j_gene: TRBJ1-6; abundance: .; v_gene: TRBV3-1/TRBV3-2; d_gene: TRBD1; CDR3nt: TGTGCCAGCAGCGGGAGGCAGGGGGGTTCACCCCTCCACTTT; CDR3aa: CASSGRQGGSPLHF
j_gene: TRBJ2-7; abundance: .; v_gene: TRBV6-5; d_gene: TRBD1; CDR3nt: TGTGCCAGCAGTTACCAGGGACAGAGCTCCTACGAGCAGTACTTC; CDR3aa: CASSYQGQSSYEQYF
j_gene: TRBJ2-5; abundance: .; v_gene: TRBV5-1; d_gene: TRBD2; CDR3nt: TGCGCCAGCAGCTCCGCATCTAGCGGGGACCGGATAGGAGAGACCCAGTACTTC; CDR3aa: CASSSASSGDRIGETQYF
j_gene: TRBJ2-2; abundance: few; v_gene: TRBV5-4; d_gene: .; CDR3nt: TGTGCCAGCAGCACCTGGGACACCCTGGCGCTGTTTTTT; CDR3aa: CASSTWDTLALFF
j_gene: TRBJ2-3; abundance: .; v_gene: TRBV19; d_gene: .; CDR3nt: TGTGCCAGTAGTATCTTCAGTCTGACTAGCACAGATACGCAGTATTTT; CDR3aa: CASSIFSLTSTDTQYF
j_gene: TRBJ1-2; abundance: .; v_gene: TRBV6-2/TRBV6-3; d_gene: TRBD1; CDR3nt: TGTGCCAGCAGTCGTCACAGGGGAAGGTCGCTCGACGCTAACTATGGCTACACCTTC; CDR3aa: CASSRHRGRSLDANYGYTF
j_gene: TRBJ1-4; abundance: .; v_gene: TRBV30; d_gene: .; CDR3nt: TGTGCCTGGACCCTACCCTCCTTTGGAAAACTGTTTTTT; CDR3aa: CAWTLPSFGKLFF
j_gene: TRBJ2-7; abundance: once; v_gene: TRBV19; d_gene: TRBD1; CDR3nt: TGTGCCAGTAGTCTTCGACAGGGTAACTACGAGCAGTACTTC; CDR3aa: CASSLRQGNYEQYF
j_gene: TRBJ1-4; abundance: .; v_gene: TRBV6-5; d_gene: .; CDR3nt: TGTGCCAGCAGCGATGGGACACCCGAAAAACTGTTTTTT; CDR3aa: CASSDGTPEKLFF
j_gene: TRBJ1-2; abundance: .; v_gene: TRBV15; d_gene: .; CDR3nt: TGTGCCACCAGGGGGGAGGCGGGCCCCAACTATGGCTACACCTTC; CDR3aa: CATRGEAGPNYGYTF
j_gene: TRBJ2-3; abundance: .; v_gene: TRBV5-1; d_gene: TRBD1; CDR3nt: TGCGCCAGCAGCCCTCGGACAGGCGACTGGACAGATACGCAGTATTTT; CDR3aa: CASSPRTGDWTDTQYF
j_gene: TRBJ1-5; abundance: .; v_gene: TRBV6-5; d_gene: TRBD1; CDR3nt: TGTGCCAGCAGTTACGGCAGGGGGTACGATCAGCCCCAGCATTTT; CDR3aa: CASSYGRGYDQPQHF
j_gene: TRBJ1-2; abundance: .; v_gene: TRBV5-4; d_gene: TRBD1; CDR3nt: TGTGCCAGCAGCCCTGGACAGGGGGACGGGGTTGGCTACACCTTC; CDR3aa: CASSPGQGDGVGYTF
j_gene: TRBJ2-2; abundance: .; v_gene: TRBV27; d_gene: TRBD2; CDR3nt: TGTGCCAGCAGTTTAGATAGAGCGGGGGGGCCCCTAGGCACCGGGGAGCTGTTTTTT; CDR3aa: CASSLDRAGGPLGTGELFF
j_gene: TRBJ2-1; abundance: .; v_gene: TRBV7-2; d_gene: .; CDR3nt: TGTGCCAGCAGCTCTAGCCAAATCTACAATGAGCAGTTCTTC; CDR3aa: CASSSSQIYNEQFF
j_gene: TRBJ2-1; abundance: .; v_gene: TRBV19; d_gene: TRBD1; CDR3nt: TGTGCCAGTATGGGGTTATGGGACAGGGGATACAATGAGCAGTTCTTC; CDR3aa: CASMGLWDRGYNEQFF